The clone carrying this T cell receptor (beta chain) has more than one count but fewer than ten. Clones were sequenced by immunoSEQ multiplex PCR, and TCRdb holds only the in-frame ones, with some missing. The repertoire consists of just over 95,000 clones, with approximately 61% occurring once and the leading ten covering over 35%. This sample is part of a study of shared clonotypes between healthy human individuals. This CDR3 contains 15 residues. The V end lost 2 bases, the J end lost 1 base, and 10 bases lay between the germline ends. CDR1 and CDR2 (germline): MNHEY, SMNVEV (reference sequence). Sequencing input: memory CD8+ T cells sorted from blood. As to subset: CD45RO+ cells pooled with CCR7-negative TemRA cells. This chain joins TRBV27 and TRBJ2-3, with D possibly matching TRBD2 (5 bases). The receptor was isolated from a man aged 25-45 years in good health. CDR3 sequence (DNA): TGTGCCAGCAGTTTACAACTAGTAGGCACAGATACGCAGTATTTT. Translating gives CASSLQLVGTDTQYF.